The source of this T cell receptor (beta chain) is a study of blood T cells in healthy people across ages. Background on the study: Capture via template switching afforded approximately one barcoded beta molecule per two T cells.

Whole-study findings and limits: Compared with aged donors, long-lived donors showed fewer expanded clones, suggesting selection.

Points on this clonotype: Its antigen is undetermined.

The second PCR ran 7 to 11 cycles with a sample-barcoded 5' primer and J-beta primers. TCRdb analysed the 5' RACE reads with MiXCR anew, one entry per CDR3 protein. The data hold over a million distinct CDR3 sequences, with around 59% observed a single time. Trimming stripped 4 bases from V and 1 base from J, with 10 bases between. The germline gives CDR1 SQVTM, CDR2 ANQGSEA. The CDR3 is 13 amino acids. The sequence was obtained from a man younger than 35 in good health. The genes are TRBV29-1 and TRBJ2-5, with D unresolved. Sequencing used blood. DNA for the CDR3: TGCAGCGTTGGCTTGCGGTTCCAAGAGACCCAGTACTTC. Its translation is CSVGLRFQETQYF.